This T cell receptor (beta chain) emerged from a study of synovial regulatory T cells in juvenile arthritis. On this clone itself: The antigen is not known.

Median age about 12 years (about 2.1-25); median disease duration approximately seven years (0.2-19.1). Study-wide results and caveats: Across patients, iaTreg TCR repertoires were mostly private, partly shared with synovial Teff and blood CPL. Inflammation-associated Treg cells in blood had less TCR diversity than the remaining blood Treg cells.

Sequenced by immunoSEQ multiplex PCR; TCRdb stores in-frame clones only, minus some. The record lists 8,000 to 10,000 clones, of which the ten most abundant hold 0.85% to 1.2%. Sequenced material: Treg cells from blood. Subset described: remaining (HLA-DR-negative) circulating blood Treg cells. This clonotype was obtained from a donor aged 2 to 35 with juvenile idiopathic arthritis.

CDR3 loop: CASSPDTGELFF. The chain carries TRBV5-1 and TRBJ2-2; without DNA, the TCRdb call of TRBD2 cannot be checked. The CDR3 is 12 residues long. There is no recorded DNA. From germline, CDR1 is SGHRS and CDR2 YFSETQ.